Sequencing of this T cell receptor beta chain was carried out in a study of PD-1 blockade in classical Hodgkin lymphoma. General study findings and limits: Baseline TCR diversity was reportedly lower in newly diagnosed patients than healthy donors. Individuals initiating nivolumab under 1 year after ASCT were excluded.

This clone was found a few times. Its antigen is currently unknown. Here immunoSEQ multiplex PCR was the method, and the copy in TCRdb shows in-frame clones only, minus some. Among under 40,000 clones listed, 82% were seen once. After removal of 4 bases from V and 0 bases from J, the junction contained 13 bases not matched to a gene. Germline V lookup: CDR1 SGHVS, CDR2 FNYEAQ. The CDR3 loop spans 18 amino acids. After autologous stem cell transplantation all patients relapsed, and prior brentuximab vedotin exposure differed between cohorts. The TCR was taken from a human donor with classical Hodgkin lymphoma. The sample was peripheral blood mononuclear cells (PBMCs), taken at baseline. The chain joins TRBV7-6 to TRBJ2-7; 9 bases line up with TRBD1. CDR3 sequence (DNA): TGTGCCAGCAGCTCCCGGGCCCTAACAGGGGGCCACTCCTACGAGCAGTACTTC. Translating it yields CASSSRALTGGHSYEQYF.